Presented here are 9 T cell receptor beta chains from one specimen sequenced in a study of molecular identifiers for immune sequencing clone quantification. One entry per CDR3 protein results from TCRdb running MiXCR on the PCR reads. The data show under 650,000 distinct CDR3 sequences, less than 20% seen once. The specimen was naive CD8+ T cells from blood, with Jurkat cell RNA spiked in. The sample's subset: FACS-sorted CD8+CD4-CCR7+CD45RA+ naive T cells. The receptors were gathered from a human donor in good health. Some libraries in this study had Jurkat cell RNA spiked in.

The chain recombines TRBV27 with TRBJ1-1; 7 nucleotides align to TRBD1. This CDR3 has 15 residues. The germline CDR1 and CDR2 sequences are MNHEY and SMNVEV (reference sequence). The J segment lost 6 bases and the V segment lost 6 bases, leaving 13 bases of the junction unmatched. The CDR3: CASRYQAGGSAEAFF. The CDR3 coding sequence is TGTGCCAGCAGGTACCAGGCAGGGGGTAGTGCTGAAGCTTTCTTT.

Concerning this clonotype: A much more abundant neighbour one base away suggests this may be a read error. The rearrangement joins TRBV7-3 to TRBJ1-1; TRBD1 agrees at 8 bases. Germline CDR1 is SGHTA and CDR2 is FQGTGA. The CDR3 consists of 18 residues. CDR3 in amino acids: CASSLTGVGTGLNTGAFF. CDR3 nucleotides: TGTGCCAGCAGCTTAACTGGGGTCGGGACAGGTTTGAACACTGGAGCTTTCTTT.

This clonotype was recorded at least ten times. The J gene is TRBJ1-1, the V gene TRBV27, with 9 positions matching TRBD1. The CDR3 has 15 residues. Germline assignment: CDR1 MNHEY and CDR2 SMNVEV (reference sequence). V gave up 4 bases and J gave up 5 bases; unmatched junction bases: 8. Here the CDR3 DNA reads TGTGCCAGCAGTTCGCCGGGACAGGGTACAACTGAAGCTTTCTTT. This sequence encodes CASSSPGQGTTEAFF.

The chain uses TRBV6-2 or TRBV6-3 and TRBJ1-2; D possibly corresponds to TRBD1 (5 bases). This CDR3 contains 13 residues. The germline V gene has CDR1 MNHEY and CDR2 SVGEGT. The V gene lost 7 bases and the J gene lost 4 bases, with 13 bases spanning the gap. The CDR3, as DNA: TGTGCCAGCAATTCTAACAGGATCTATGGCTACACCTTC. Protein sequence: CASNSNRIYGYTF.

This clonotype was seen just once. At one boundary the junction diverges from the germline segment, which might be a read error. This rearrangement joins TRBV11-2 to TRBJ2-3; TRBD1 matches 7 bases. CDR3 length equals 17 residues. Per the germline V gene, CDR1 is SGHAT and CDR2 is FQNNGV. The CDR3 loop reads CASSFRTGHPSTDTLYF. For the CDR3, the DNA is TGTGCCAGCAGCTTTCGGACAGGTCATCCTAGCACAGATACGCTGTATTTT. Together with reference TRBV11-2 and TRBJ2-3, the CDR3 gives the full variable domain: EAGVAQSPRYKIIEKRQSVAFWCNPISGHATLYWYQQILGQGPKLLIQFQNNGVVDDSQLPKDRFSAERLKGVDSTLKIQPAKLEDSAVYLCASSFRTGHPSTDTLYFGPGTRLTVL.

In this sample, this clonotype turned up many times. V gene TRBV7-9 combines with J gene TRBJ2-3, with D maybe TRBD1 (5 bases). CDR1 is SEHNR, CDR2 FQNEAQ, per germline (reference sequence). CDR3 length equals 16 residues. With 3 bases removed from V and 3 bases from J, the gap between germline ends came to 16 bases. The CDR3 DNA sequence: TGTGCCAGCAGCTTCGTCGACAGCCCGCTTACAGATACGCAGTATTTT. It encodes CASSFVDSPLTDTQYF.

The V gene is TRBV6-6, the J gene TRBJ2-3, with D unclear. The CDR3 sequence is 20 residues long. Germline values: CDR1 MNHNY, CDR2 SVGAGI (reference sequence). The V end lost 4 bases, the J end lost 0 bases, and 26 bases lay between the germline ends. Written as DNA, the CDR3 is TGTGCCAGCAGTTCTTCCATCCCCTCTACTAACGGTGCTAGCACAGATACGCAGTATTTT. It codes for CASSSSIPSTNGASTDTQYF.

This clonotype was seen a handful of times. The J gene is TRBJ1-1, the V gene TRBV14, with D possibly matching TRBD1 (5 bases). The CDR3 has 15 residues. The germline V gene encodes CDR1 SGHDN and CDR2 FVKESK. Trimming pared 1 base from V and 4 bases from J, leaving 13 bases between. Written as DNA, the CDR3 is TGTGCCAGCAGCCAAGGGGGGTGGTTTGGCACTGAAGCTTTCTTT. It translates to CASSQGGWFGTEAFF.

Note on this clonotype: Being one base from a much bigger clone, this may be a read error. Lacking the conserved final phenylalanine or tryptophan, this CDR3 likely reflects a read error. The genes are TRBV20-1 and TRBJ2-7, with a possible D match to TRBD1 (6 bases). Trimming pared 0 bases from V and 5 bases from J, leaving 14 bases between. The CDR3 extends over 14 amino acids. The V gene's germline CDR1 is DFQATT and CDR2 SNEGSKA (reference sequence). The CDR3 protein is CSAREVRGTHEQYL. For the CDR3, the DNA is TGCAGTGCTAGAGAGGTCAGGGGTACCCACGAGCAGTACCTC.